This entry describes one T cell receptor beta chain. The table lists this clone with a count of one. The antigen it recognizes is unknown. Base quality data are lacking; no much larger clone is found one base away. Counted from cysteine to phenylalanine, this CDR3 has 17 amino acids. Only the CDR3 region is kept as DNA, spanning 51 bases read in frame from base 1. Trimming removed 2 bases from V and 3 bases from J; the gene matches leave 7 bases unexplained. CDR1 SGDLS and CDR2 YYNGEE were looked up in the germline V gene. The collaborating institutions used their own protocols to collect whole blood in K2EDTA tubes. Collaborator samples were shipped for TCRbeta analysis as frozen whole blood, isolated PBMCs, or DNA extracted from either sample type. TCRbeta CDR3 regions were amplified from genomic DNA using the immunoSEQ Assay, a bias-controlled multiplex PCR. For the original study's pipeline: Nucleated cell counts per sample were estimated from amplification of reference gene primers within the assay. To quantify the absolute abundance of each unique TCRbeta CDR3 rearrangement, sequence reads were collapsed and filtered. For each sample, productive Simpson clonality was calculated by taking the square root of Simpson's diversity index across productive rearrangements. This is the immuneACCESS table as TCRdb keeps it, with only in-frame sequences that have V and J called. A part of the clones is gone; compared with another copy, unresolved V genes explain less than half, and the rest is unexplained. V, J and clone size derive from that table, while D and trimming were established from the DNA sequence. For this sample there are some 180,000 clones; about nine tenths appear just once. The ten biggest clones cover less than 25% of the sample.

The data were obtained in a study of blood T cell repertoires in COVID-19 (dated by TCRdb to between 2020 and 2021). Regarding the study in general: The collaborator samples originated in the United States, Italy and Spain and spanned the acute and convalescent phases of COVID-19. The material from the prospective study consisted of cDNA or gDNA derived from T cells, B-cell-depleted T cells, or PBMCs. Deeply sampled blood TCRbeta repertoires from subjects exposed to, actively infected with, or recovered from COVID-19 were included in the dataset. The repertoires were made available in a free public database intended to serve as a resource for research on the immune response to SARS-CoV-2. Samples were obtained from the ongoing ImmuneRACE study (first 160 participants) and from 1,254 subjects provided by 6 global collaborators. A de-identified subject ID, COVID-19 status, age in years and sex were almost always included in the sample metadata. Where available, HLA class I and class II types were obtained from metadata supplied by the sample provider rather than from assay-based typing. General findings and caveats noted by the study authors: The quantity of clinical and demographic metadata differed by source and by participant and was supplied without curation.

What was sequenced was peripheral blood. This chain is built from TRBV9 and TRBJ2-3; 12 central bases correspond to TRBD2. The receptor was isolated from a man aged 65 to 79 with active or convalescent COVID-19. The CDR3 corresponds to CASSVTSGRVGTDTQYF. The DNA sequence is given as TGTGCCAGCAGCGTGACTAGCGGGAGAGTGGGAACAGATACGCAGTATTTT.